Listed here are 18 T cell receptor beta chains from one sample, sequenced in a study of T cells after yellow fever vaccination (dated by TCRdb to between 2019 and 2020). The method was 5' RACE. For sequencing, an Illumina HiSeq 2500 was employed. TCRdb redid the processing of the public reads, applying fastp at Q25 and MiXCR, and retained in-frame beta chains. Identical CDR3 proteins give one entry, which carries the most common genes and DNA. In this sample the table shows 620,000 or so distinct CDR3 sequences, roughly an eighth of which occur a single time. The ten largest clones represent about 15% of the sample. Reading the label with the study, this specimen's treatment or condition is: live attenuated yellow fever vaccine strain. Here the sequenced sample was PBMCs, taken on the day of the yellow fever booster vaccination. These receptors originate from a man aged 30-40 years who received the YFV17D yellow fever vaccine.

The gene calls are TRBV11-2 and TRBJ2-3; TRBD2 aligns across 10 bases. Germline values: CDR1 SGHAT, CDR2 FQNNGV. CDR3 size: 15 residues. After removal of 6 bases from V and 4 bases from J, the junction contained 7 bases not matched to a gene. The CDR3 spells CASRPAGGAPDTQYF. For the CDR3, the DNA is TGTGCCAGCAGGCCAGCGGGGGGGGCCCCAGATACGCAGTATTTT.

The rearrangement joins TRBV10-3 to TRBJ2-7, with TRBD2 identical over 12 bases. CDR1 and CDR2 (germline): ENHRY, SYGVKD. V shed 10 bases, J shed 3 bases, and the junction held 4 bases outside the gene matches. The CDR3 extends over 13 amino acids. This CDR3 is CATATSGGYEQYF. The CDR3, as DNA: TGTGCCACGGCGACTAGCGGGGGCTACGAGCAGTACTTC.

This clonotype was recorded a few times. V is TRBV11-2 and J is TRBJ2-7; 10 bases map to TRBD2. CDR3 length: 17 residues. Trimming took 6 bases from V and 3 from J; bases not matched to a gene: 14. Per germline, CDR1 SGHAT and CDR2 FQNNGV. The CDR3 DNA reads as TGTGCCAGCAGGGGGGGACTAGCGAGCCGACTGATCTACGAGCAGTACTTC. This encodes CASRGGLASRLIYEQYF.

V and J are TRBV6-2 or TRBV6-3 and TRBJ2-7; D perhaps matches TRBD1 (6 bases). CDR3 size: 12 residues. Looked up from germline, CDR1 is MNHEY and CDR2 is SVGEGT. Trimming cost V 9 bases and J 4 bases, with 13 bases left between them. This CDR3 is CARTLQGYEQYF. The DNA of the CDR3 is TGTGCCAGAACCTTACAGGGATACGAGCAGTACTTC.

At least ten counts were recorded for this clonotype. The chain links TRBV5-1 to TRBJ2-5, with D hard to call. CDR3 length: 15 residues. Trimming took off 0 bases at V and 5 bases at J, with 14 bases between the two ends. Germline-derived CDR1 and CDR2 are SGHRS and YFSETQ. The CDR3 region is CASSLAIDTLETQYF. CDR3 DNA: TGCGCCAGCAGCTTGGCCATCGACACGTTGGAGACCCAGTACTTC.

This clonotype appeared many times. The chain recombines TRBV7-9 with TRBJ2-1; D is undetermined. Per germline, CDR1 SEHNR and CDR2 FQNEAQ (reference sequence). The CDR3 is 13 amino acids. Trimming removed 2 bases from V and 6 bases from J, with 8 bases in between. CDR3 coding DNA: TGTGCCAGCAGCTTACGGCTCGGCAATGAGCAGTTCTTC. Its translation is CASSLRLGNEQFF.

In its sample, this clonotype was seen many times. The J gene is TRBJ2-3, the V gene TRBV18, with D unclear. The J call may not be correct, given that the DNA end is closer to TRBJ2-5. The CDR3 runs to 11 residues. Germline assignment: CDR1 KGHSH and CDR2 LQKENI. CDR3 amino acids: CASSPPGTQYF. The CDR3, as DNA: TGTGCCAGCTCACCCCCCGGGACCCAGTACTTC.

This clonotype has just a few counts. This rearrangement joins TRBV14 to TRBJ2-1; a weak D match, TRBD2 (6 bases). Per germline, CDR1 SGHDN and CDR2 FVKESK. Trimming took 3 bases from V and 13 from J, leaving 13 bases between them. CDR3 length equals 12 residues. In DNA form, the CDR3 reads TGTGCCAGCAGCCAGGCGGGGTTGCGACAGTTCTTC. It codes for CASSQAGLRQFF.

This clonotype has just a few counts. The J gene is TRBJ2-4, the V gene TRBV7-9, with D perhaps TRBD1 (5 bases). V was pared by 5 bases and J by 4 bases, with 12 bases between. From germline, CDR1 is SEHNR and CDR2 FQNEAQ (reference sequence). This CDR3 region has 14 residues. For the CDR3, the DNA is TGTGCCAGCAGCCCACAGGTCGGGAAAAACATTCAGTACTTC. Protein sequence: CASSPQVGKNIQYF.

Only a few counts were recorded for this clonotype. V usage is TRBV2 and J usage is TRBJ1-1; 9 bases map to TRBD1. CDR3 length: 15 residues. Germline-derived CDR1 and CDR2 are SNHLY and FYNNEI. After removal of 7 bases from V and 0 bases from J, the junction contained 6 bases not matched to a gene. This CDR3 reads CASIWDRVLNTEAFF. CDR3 DNA: TGTGCCAGCATTTGGGACAGGGTTTTGAACACTGAAGCTTTCTTT.

This clonotype occurred a few times. The V gene is TRBV20-1, the J gene TRBJ2-7; D call uncertain. Germline CDR1 reads DFQATT; CDR2 reads SNEGSKA (reference sequence). Trimming removed 4 bases from V and 6 bases from J, with 16 bases in between. This CDR3 region has 13 residues. The CDR3 DNA reads TGCAGTGCTAAAGGAACTTCTATAAGCGAGCAGTACTTC. Protein: CSAKGTSISEQYF.

The genes are TRBV14 and TRBJ2-5; perhaps D is TRBD1 or TRBD2 (5 bases each). CDR1 SGHDN and CDR2 FVKESK come from the germline V gene. CDR3 length equals 13 residues. Trimming shortened V by 1 base and J by 7 bases, and 10 bases separated the two germline ends. CDR3 sequence reads: CASSQAGARTQYF. CDR3 DNA: TGTGCCAGCAGCCAAGCCGGGGCGCGGACCCAGTACTTC. Based on the CDR3 plus reference TRBV14 and TRBJ2-5, the full variable domain is EAGVTQFPSHSVIEKGQTVTLRCDPISGHDNLYWYRRVMGKEIKFLLHFVKESKQDESGMPNNRFLAERTGGTYSTLKVQPAELEDSGVYFCASSQAGARTQYFGPGTRLLVL.

This clonotype was seen many times. Here the CDR3 DNA reads TGTGCCAGCAGCCAATTAGGCCAGGGGAACAATGAGCAGTTCTTC. This sequence encodes CASSQLGQGNNEQFF. V gene TRBV14 combines with J gene TRBJ2-1, with D tentatively TRBD1 (6 bases). The length of the CDR3 is 15 residues. Per germline, CDR1 SGHDN and CDR2 FVKESK. The V gene lost 2 bases and the J gene lost 5 bases, with 13 bases spanning the gap.

This clonotype appeared a few times. This chain connects TRBV5-1 to TRBJ2-1, with 7 bases fitting TRBD1. The CDR3 runs 15 residues. Unmatched junction bases numbered 4, after V lost 0 bases and J lost 4 bases. Germline V gene lookup returns CDR1 SGHRS and CDR2 YFSETQ. This CDR3 is CASSLEGQPYNEQFF. The DNA of the CDR3 is TGCGCCAGCAGCTTGGAGGGACAGCCATACAATGAGCAGTTCTTC.

CDR3 nucleotides: TGTGCCAGCAGTTCTTACCGGGACTCTCAGTTTTTT. It yields the protein CASSSYRDSQFF. This chain links TRBV12-3 or TRBV12-4 with TRBJ2-2, with TRBD2 as a possible D gene (6 bases). Trimming pared 4 bases from V and 16 bases from J, leaving 16 bases between. The CDR3 contains 12 residues.

This clonotype was counted between two and nine times. This sequence joins TRBV10-3 and TRBJ2-6; D is ambiguous. Germline V gene lookup returns CDR1 ENHRY and CDR2 SYGVKD. The V gene lost 3 bases and the J gene lost 7 bases, with 10 bases spanning the gap. The CDR3 spans 14 residues. As DNA, the CDR3 is TGTGCCATCAGTGATGGTCTCACTGCCAACGTCCTGACTTTC. Protein: CAISDGLTANVLTF.

This clonotype showed up just a few times. This sequence joins TRBV7-2 and TRBJ1-1; D is ambiguous. The germline V gene has CDR1 SGHTA and CDR2 FQGNSA. The length of the CDR3 is 13 residues. V was cut by 7 bases and J by 6 bases, with 15 bases left in between. The CDR3 bases are TGTGCCAGCACCTCGAGTATGGACTCTGAAGCTTTCTTT. Translated, it gives CASTSSMDSEAFF.

This clonotype was counted a few times. V is TRBV5-1 and J is TRBJ2-2, with D tentatively TRBD1 (5 bases). Deletions cut 0 bases from V and 7 bases from J, with 13 bases between. CDR3 length equals 15 residues. Germline lookup yields CDR1 SGHRS and CDR2 YFSETQ. The CDR3 DNA sequence: TGCGCCAGCAGCTTGGATGCAGGGATAGGCGGGGAGCTGTTTTTT. It specifies CASSLDAGIGGELFF. The variable domain in full, completed from reference TRBV5-1 and TRBJ2-2, reads KAGVTQTPRYLIKTRGQQVTLSCSPISGHRSVSWYQQTPGQGLQFLFEYFSETQRNKGNFPGRFSGRQFSNSRSEMNVSTLELGDSALYLCASSLDAGIGGELFFGEGSRLTVL.